A single sample gave rise to the 32 T cell receptor beta chains below, sequenced in a study of beta chain features in type 1 diabetes. Whole-study results and caveats: Shortening of TCRB CDR3s, moderate but significant, appeared in all four CD4+ subsets of Type 1 diabetes patients.

Their antigens are not known. The authors reverse transcribed all of the isolated RNA, so sequencing captured expressed TCRB transcripts. Sequencing used immunoSEQ multiplex PCR; TCRdb keeps in-frame clones, though not all of them. The sample lists about 150,000 clones; about 9% were seen once. The source material was central memory CD4+ T cells from blood. Receptors were obtained from a woman in her 30s with type 1 diabetes.

This clone was observed a few times. V is TRBV30 and J is TRBJ2-1; 9 bases align to TRBD2. V was pared by 3 bases and J by 10 bases, with 7 bases of the junction left unmatched. CDR3 length: 13 amino acids. Germline V gene sequence: CDR1 GTSNPN, CDR2 SVGIG (reference sequence). The CDR3 DNA sequence: TGTGCCTGGAGCGCTAGCGGGATGGGGGAGCAGTTCTTC. Translating it yields CAWSASGMGEQFF.

The rearrangement uses TRBV23-1 and TRBJ1-1, with unresolved D. TRBV23-1 is sorted into the ORF group, with uncertain function. Trimming took off 4 bases at V and 4 bases at J, with 13 bases between the two ends. The CDR3 sequence is 14 residues long. The CDR3 DNA follows: TGCGCCAGCAGTCCCCCGAAGAGAGCCACTGAAGCTTTCTTT. The encoded protein is CASSPPKRATEAFF.

This clone was recorded a few times. The chain links TRBV9 to TRBJ2-3; 7 bases map to TRBD2. Per germline, CDR1 SGDLS and CDR2 YYNGEE. The CDR3 spans 14 residues. V shed 2 bases, J shed 8 bases, and the junction held 8 bases outside the gene matches. As DNA, the CDR3 is TGTGCCAGCAGCGTCCCAGCGGGGTTGAGTACGCAGTATTTT. Protein sequence: CASSVPAGLSTQYF.

The chain has TRBV4-1 and TRBJ2-5, with D possibly being TRBD2 (5 bases). Trimming cost V 4 bases and J 3 bases, with 15 bases left between them. Germline CDR1 and CDR2: MGHRA and YSYEKL. CDR3 length: 15 residues. As DNA, the CDR3 is TGCGCCAGCAGCCCCCCGGGGTCCGCGAAAGAGACCCAGTACTTC. Translating gives CASSPPGSAKETQYF.

This clone was seen a few times. The CDR3 sequence: CASSLLKGKTEAFF. CDR3 sequence (DNA): TGTGCCAGCAGCTTACTCAAGGGGAAGACTGAAGCTTTCTTT. The chain is built from TRBV11-3 and TRBJ1-1; possibly TRBD1 for D (5 bases). Trimming cost V 2 bases and J 5 bases, with 12 bases left between them. The CDR3 has 14 amino acids. Germline V lookup: CDR1 SGHNT, CDR2 YENEEA.

V and J are TRBV27 and TRBJ2-5, with 11 positions matching TRBD2. In germline, CDR1 is MNHEY, CDR2 SMNVEV (reference sequence). CDR3 length equals 15 residues. V dropped 3 bases and J dropped 4; count of bases not matched to a gene: 4. CDR3 sequence reads: CASSLTSGETETQYF. In nucleotides, the CDR3 is TGTGCCAGCAGTTTGACTAGCGGGGAAACAGAGACCCAGTACTTC.

This clone was picked up a small number of times. The V gene is TRBV15, the J gene TRBJ2-7, with 9 bases that match TRBD2. The CDR3 runs 15 residues. V lost 3 bases and J lost 4; bases outside the gene matches: 7. CDR1 is LNHNV, CDR2 YYDKDF, per germline (reference sequence). The CDR3 sequence is CATSSSREGLYEQYF. The CDR3 DNA reads TGTGCCACCAGCAGTTCGCGGGAGGGCCTTTACGAGCAGTACTTC. Supplemented by reference TRBV15 and TRBJ2-7, the full variable domain reads DAMVIQNPRYQVTQFGKPVTLSCSQTLNHNVMYWYQQKSSQAPKLLFHYYDKDFNNEADTPDNFQSRRPNTSFCFLDIRSPGLGDTAMYLCATSSSREGLYEQYFGPGTRLTVT.

V gene TRBV29-1 combines with J gene TRBJ2-1, with 10 nucleotides matching TRBD2. Germline CDR1 is SQVTM and CDR2 is ANQGSEA. CDR3 length: 14 amino acids. J was trimmed by 6 bases and V by 1 base; bases with no gene match: 3. Here the CDR3 reads CSVEAASGSNEQFF. The CDR3, as DNA: TGCAGCGTTGAAGCGGCTAGCGGGAGCAATGAGCAGTTCTTC.

Regarding this clone: The sample carries other DNA sequences with the same CDR3. The rearrangement links TRBV5-6 to TRBJ1-4; maybe TRBD1 (6 bases). V was trimmed by 5 bases and J by 2 bases, leaving 10 bases between them. CDR3 length: 14 residues. Per germline, CDR1 SGHDT and CDR2 YYEEEE. CDR3 nucleotides: TGTGCCAGCAGTCCAGGGGCCACTAATGAAAAACTGTTTTTT. Translating it yields CASSPGATNEKLFF. Based on the CDR3 plus reference TRBV5-6 and TRBJ1-4, the full variable domain is DAGVTQSPTHLIKTRGQQVTLRCSPKSGHDTVSWYQQALGQGPQFIFQYYEEEERQRGNFPDRFSGHQFPNYSSELNVNALLLGDSALYLCASSPGATNEKLFFGSGTQLSVL.

The V and J genes are TRBV6-1 and TRBJ1-2, with no clear D. The CDR3 totals 14 residues. CDR1 is MNHNS, CDR2 SASEGT, per germline. V was pared by 3 bases and J by 2 bases, with 10 bases between. The CDR3 reads CASSDVSVNYGYTF. In DNA form, the CDR3 reads TGTGCCAGCAGTGATGTCTCCGTAAACTATGGCTACACCTTC.

The rearrangement joins TRBV25-1 to TRBJ2-7; a possible D gene is TRBD1 (5 bases). CDR1 MGHDK and CDR2 SYGVNS come from the germline V gene. The CDR3 has 13 residues. With 1 base removed from V and 3 bases from J, the gap between germline ends came to 7 bases. The CDR3 DNA sequence: TGTGCCAGCAGTGAATTTCAGGGCTACGAGCAGTACTTC. Its translation is CASSEFQGYEQYF.

The chain links TRBV9 to TRBJ1-2; perhaps TRBD1 as D (6 bases). There are 16 residues in the CDR3. Germline CDR1 and CDR2: SGDLS and YYNGEE. Trimming left V 4 bases short and J 2 bases short, with 18 bases between. The CDR3 region is CASSPTYRVENYGYTF. The CDR3 DNA sequence: TGTGCCAGCAGCCCCACCTACAGGGTCGAAAACTATGGCTACACCTTC.

This clone turned up a few times. Here the CDR3 reads CASSDLSGSKAGELFF. The CDR3, as DNA: TGTGCCAGCAGTGACCTTAGCGGGAGCAAGGCCGGGGAGCTGTTTTTT. The J gene is TRBJ2-2, the V gene TRBV25-1; 9 bases match TRBD2. The CDR3 covers 16 residues. Germline V gene lookup returns CDR1 MGHDK and CDR2 SYGVNS. Trimming at V came to 3 bases and at J to 6 bases, leaving 8 bases not matched to a gene.

This chain links TRBV6-1 with TRBJ1-2, with D hard to call. CDR3 length: 12 amino acids. CDR1 and CDR2 from the germline V gene are MNHNS and SASEGT. The V and J ends lost 3 bases and 4 bases respectively, with 6 bases between them. The CDR3 spells CASSDQAYGYTF. CDR3 bases: TGTGCCAGCAGTGACCAGGCCTATGGCTACACCTTC.

V usage is TRBV6-6 and J usage is TRBJ2-1, with D uncertain. This CDR3 is 14 amino acids long. Trimming left V 2 bases short and J 0 bases short, with 5 bases between. CDR1 MNHNY and CDR2 SVGAGI come from the germline V gene (reference sequence). The CDR3 region has the DNA TGTGCCAGCAGTTACGCGGTCTCCTACAATGAGCAGTTCTTC. Translation: CASSYAVSYNEQFF.

This clone has ten or more counts. V and J are TRBV2 and TRBJ1-4; TRBD1 is a possible D gene (5 bases). Germline V gene sequence: CDR1 SNHLY, CDR2 FYNNEI. V was shortened by 3 bases and J by 3 bases, with 11 bases between the two germline ends. The CDR3 spans 15 residues. CDR3 coding DNA: TGTGCCAGCAGTGACACGACAGCTTCTAATGAAAAACTGTTTTTT. Its protein product is CASSDTTASNEKLFF.

This rearrangement joins TRBV5-5 to TRBJ2-2; D gene uncertain. V was clipped by 0 bases and J by 1 base, with 7 bases between them. The CDR3 is made up of 15 amino acids. Looked up from germline, CDR1 is SGHKS and CDR2 is YYEKEE (reference sequence). In nucleotides, the CDR3 is TGTGCCAGCAGCTTGGCCGCGCGGAACACCGGGGAGCTGTTTTTT. Translation gives CASSLAARNTGELFF.

This clone occurred a few times. This chain uses TRBV5-4 with TRBJ1-4, with D possibly TRBD1 on 5 matching bases. V lost 0 bases and J lost 2, with 5 bases in between. This CDR3 region has 14 residues. CDR1 and CDR2 from the germline V gene are SGHNT and YYREEE (reference sequence). This CDR3 reads CASSLGQTNEKLFF. The CDR3 nucleotides read TGTGCCAGCAGCTTGGGACAGACTAATGAAAAACTGTTTTTT.

This chain joins TRBV5-4 and TRBJ2-7, with 7 bases lining up with TRBD2. The junction had 6 bases not matched to a gene; V was cut back by 4 bases and J by 5 bases. The V gene's germline CDR1 is SGHNT and CDR2 YYREEE (reference sequence). The CDR3 is made up of 13 amino acids. CDR3 loop: CASSKLANDEQYF. In DNA form, the CDR3 reads TGTGCCAGCAGCAAACTAGCGAACGACGAGCAGTACTTC.

There are a few counts of this clone. The CDR3 here is CASSRTPQYEQYF. The CDR3 region has the DNA TGTGCCAGCAGTCGGACACCACAATACGAGCAGTACTTC. The chain joins TRBV28 to TRBJ2-5, with D maybe TRBD1 (5 bases). The end of the DNA fits TRBJ2-7 better, so the J call may be wrong. Germline CDR1 is MDHEN and CDR2 is SYDVKM. The CDR3 totals 13 residues.

This rearrangement joins TRBV10-3 to TRBJ2-5; the match to TRBD2 covers 10 bases. Looked up from germline, CDR1 is ENHRY and CDR2 is SYGVKD. Trimming removed 7 bases from V and 5 bases from J; junction bases left unmatched: 16. This CDR3 comprises 17 residues. CDR3 coding DNA: TGTGCCATCAAAGGGCCAGGGCAGCGGGAGGGCGGCGAGACCCAGTACTTC. This gives the protein CAIKGPGQREGGETQYF.

This clone was recorded a few times. The V call is TRBV18, the J call TRBJ1-1; 7 nucleotides match TRBD1. Unmatched junction bases numbered 3, after V lost 1 base and J lost 1 base. Germline-derived CDR1 and CDR2 are KGHSH and LQKENI. The CDR3 contains 15 residues. CDR3 coding DNA: TGTGCCAGCTCACCACGAGGGACAGCGAACACTGAAGCTTTCTTT. Its protein product is CASSPRGTANTEAFF.

V is TRBV7-9 and J is TRBJ2-3; the match to TRBD2 covers 11 bases. After removal of 5 bases from V and 0 bases from J, the junction contained 7 bases not matched to a gene. This CDR3 region has 17 residues. Germline V gene data show CDR1 as SEHNR and CDR2 as FQNEAQ (reference sequence). The chain's CDR3 is CASSRRLAGPSTDTQYF. In nucleotides, the CDR3 is TGTGCCAGCAGCCGAAGACTAGCGGGGCCTAGCACAGATACGCAGTATTTT. The variable domain in full, completed from reference TRBV7-9 and TRBJ2-3, reads DTGVSQNPRHKITKRGQNVTFRCDPISEHNRLYWYRQTLGQGPEFLTYFQNEAQLEKSRLLSDRFSAERPKGSFSTLEIQRTEQGDSAMYLCASSRRLAGPSTDTQYFGPGTRLTVL.

V usage is TRBV18 and J usage is TRBJ2-3, with TRBD2 as a possible D gene (6 bases). The germline V gene encodes CDR1 KGHSH and CDR2 LQKENI. V dropped 6 bases and J dropped 0 bases, with 13 bases sitting between them. The CDR3 is 15 amino acids. CDR3 sequence: CASSPGLLSTDTQYF. CDR3 nucleotide sequence: TGTGCCAGCTCTCCGGGACTCCTTAGCACAGATACGCAGTATTTT.

The J gene is TRBJ2-3, the V gene TRBV6-5, with 12 bases aligning to TRBD2. Germline trimming cut 6 bases from V and 3 bases from J; bases unmatched to any gene: 4. Per germline, CDR1 MNHEY and CDR2 SVGAGI. The CDR3 sequence is 15 residues long. For the CDR3, the DNA is TGTGCCAGCAGCGAGGGGACTAGCGGGACAGATACGCAGTATTTT. It codes for CASSEGTSGTDTQYF.

This clone was counted only a few times. This chain uses TRBV5-1 with TRBJ2-5; 9 bases fit TRBD1. The CDR3 covers 17 residues. Germline CDR1 reads SGHRS; CDR2 reads YFSETQ. Germline trimming cut 4 bases from V and 4 bases from J; bases unmatched to any gene: 14. CDR3 loop: CASSQTPPGQGVETQYF. The CDR3 coding sequence is TGCGCCAGCAGCCAAACCCCCCCGGGACAGGGTGTAGAGACCCAGTACTTC.

The V call is TRBV5-5, the J call TRBJ1-2, with a weak D call TRBD1 (5 bases). This CDR3 contains 12 residues. The V gene's germline CDR1 is SGHKS and CDR2 YYEKEE (reference sequence). V lost 4 bases and J lost 8, with 12 bases in between. CDR3 sequence reads: CASSPRGRGYTF. Written as DNA, the CDR3 is TGTGCCAGCAGCCCTAGGGGTAGGGGCTACACCTTC.

This clone was picked up a small number of times. This sequence joins TRBV6-5 and TRBJ2-5; D is perhaps TRBD1 (6 bases). The J call is doubtful: the DNA matches TRBJ2-7 better. From germline, CDR1 is MNHEY and CDR2 SVGAGI. The CDR3 runs 16 residues. CDR3 DNA sequence: TGTGCCAGCAGTTACTCGTGGACAGCTGCCTCCTACGAGCAGTACTTC. Its translation is CASSYSWTAASYEQYF.

The chain recombines TRBV2 with TRBJ2-1; D is uncertain. The CDR3 consists of 14 residues. Germline CDR1 and CDR2: SNHLY and FYNNEI. V was pared by 6 bases and J by 0 bases, with 9 bases between. CDR3 in DNA: TGTGCCAGCAGGCCAGAAACCTCCTACAATGAGCAGTTCTTC. This translates into CASRPETSYNEQFF.

The chain carries TRBV2 and TRBJ1-2, with TRBD1 identical over 9 bases. The ends lost 6 bases at V and 8 bases at J; junction bases unmatched: 10. Germline V gives CDR1 SNHLY, CDR2 FYNNEI. This CDR3 is 14 amino acids long. The CDR3 spells CASSGDRAERGYTF. The CDR3 DNA reads TGTGCCAGCAGCGGGGACAGGGCGGAGAGAGGCTACACCTTC.

This clone showed up just a few times. The rearrangement joins TRBV29-1 to TRBJ2-7, with D maybe TRBD2 (6 bases). This CDR3 contains 12 residues. V lost 6 bases and J 6 bases, leaving 15 bases between the germline ends. CDR1 and CDR2 from the germline V gene are SQVTM and ANQGSEA. The CDR3 here is CSVNYARGEQYF. CDR3 coding DNA: TGCAGCGTCAACTACGCGCGGGGCGAGCAGTACTTC.

This clone was detected only a few times. J is TRBJ2-1 and V is TRBV30; D is perhaps TRBD2 (6 bases). CDR3 length: 15 amino acids. In germline, CDR1 is GTSNPN, CDR2 SVGIG (reference sequence). V gave up 0 bases and J gave up 6 bases, with 15 bases separating them. The CDR3 is CAWSVLGSLRNEQFF. CDR3 nucleotide sequence: TGTGCCTGGAGTGTTCTCGGGAGCTTGCGCAATGAGCAGTTCTTC.